This T cell receptor (beta chain) was sequenced in a study of shared clonotypes between healthy human individuals. The trim removed 4 bases at V and 1 base at J, leaving 10 bases unmatched. Per germline, CDR1 KGHSY and CDR2 FQNENV. The CDR3 is made up of 17 amino acids. The data were produced by immunoSEQ multiplex PCR, yet TCRdb's version contains in-frame clones alone and is incomplete. This table has roughly 500,000 clones, around 78% appearing once. The chain employs TRBV16 and TRBJ2-1; 7 bases align to TRBD2. Sample: PBMCs. The sequence was obtained from a woman aged 40 to 49 in good health. Some clones in this sample may be carry-over from other donors' samples. This CDR3 is CASSLLWAGDSYNEQFF. CDR3 bases: TGTGCCAGCAGCCTTCTCTGGGCGGGGGATTCCTACAATGAGCAGTTCTTC.